This passage covers 19 T cell receptor beta chains from one sample sequenced in a study of molecular identifiers for immune sequencing clone quantification. TCRdb analysed the PCR reads with MiXCR anew, one entry per CDR3 protein. Of some 580,000 distinct CDR3 sequences in the sample, 25% were seen once. Sequences were obtained from naive CD8+ T cells from blood, with Jurkat cell RNA spiked in. The subset: FACS-sorted CD8+CD4-CCR7+CD45RA+ naive T cells. These receptors came from a human donor in good health. Some libraries in this study had Jurkat cell RNA spiked in.

V and J are TRBV4-1 and TRBJ2-3, with D perhaps matching TRBD1 or TRBD2 (5 bases each). Trimming took 0 bases from V and 2 from J, leaving 9 bases between them. Germline V gene sequence: CDR1 MGHRA, CDR2 YSYEKL. CDR3 size: 15 residues. The CDR3 reads CASSQDEGFTDTQYF. The CDR3 DNA follows: TGCGCCAGCAGCCAAGATGAGGGGTTCACAGATACGCAGTATTTT.

This clonotype appeared many times. The J gene is TRBJ2-3, the V gene TRBV5-1, with 10 nucleotides matching TRBD2. The CDR3 totals 18 residues. CDR1 is SGHRS, CDR2 YFSETQ, per germline. V was clipped by 1 base and J by 1 base; unmatched bases: 9. The CDR3 region is CASSLYPLGTSGTDTQYF. CDR3 bases: TGCGCCAGCAGCTTGTACCCACTAGGGACTAGCGGCACAGATACGCAGTATTTT. Together with reference TRBV5-1 and TRBJ2-3, the CDR3 gives the full variable domain: KAGVTQTPRYLIKTRGQQVTLSCSPISGHRSVSWYQQTPGQGLQFLFEYFSETQRNKGNFPGRFSGRQFSNSRSEMNVSTLELGDSALYLCASSLYPLGTSGTDTQYFGPGTRLTVL.

This clonotype was observed a few times. The chain carries TRBV12-3 or TRBV12-4 and TRBJ2-2; D may be TRBD2 (6 bases). The V end lost 6 bases, the J end lost 4 bases, and 15 bases lay between the germline ends. The CDR3 loop spans 15 amino acids. The CDR3 spells CASRSFGTFTGELFF. As DNA, the CDR3 is TGTGCCAGCAGATCCTTCGGGACTTTCACCGGGGAGCTGTTTTTT.

Note on this clonotype: One junction end does not reproduce the germline sequence, and a read error may be involved. This rearrangement joins TRBV7-6 to TRBJ1-3, with D hard to call. The CDR3 totals 17 residues. Per the germline V gene, CDR1 is SGHVS and CDR2 is FNYEAQ. CDR3: CASSLGPAQRSGSTIYF. CDR3 DNA sequence: TGTGCCAGCAGCTTAGGTCCGGCACAACGCTCTGGAAGCACCATATATTTT.

The chain couples TRBV6-2 or TRBV6-3 to TRBJ2-7; D perhaps matches TRBD2 (6 bases). The germline CDR1 and CDR2 sequences are MNHEY and SVGEGT. V gave up 2 bases and J gave up 6 bases, with 23 bases separating them. This CDR3 comprises 17 residues. CDR3 amino acids: CASSYQVNQGRQGEQYF. The CDR3 DNA reads TGTGCCAGCAGTTACCAGGTCAACCAAGGGAGGCAGGGCGAGCAGTACTTC.

Ten or more counts support this clonotype. V is TRBV5-6 and J is TRBJ1-1, with 9 bases identical to TRBD1. CDR3 length: 14 amino acids. With V trimmed by 4 bases and J by 8 bases, 9 bases remained unmatched. Germline CDR1 reads SGHDT; CDR2 reads YYEEEE. CDR3 amino acids: CASSTRDREAEAFF. The CDR3 nucleotides are TGTGCCAGCAGCACCCGGGACAGGGAGGCCGAAGCTTTCTTT.

This clonotype has at least ten counts. The V gene is TRBV7-6, the J gene TRBJ1-1; D may be TRBD1 (5 bases). V was trimmed by 5 bases and J by 8 bases, leaving 18 bases between them. The CDR3 extends over 14 amino acids. Per germline, CDR1 SGHVS and CDR2 FNYEAQ. CDR3 nucleotides: TGTGCCAGCAGCCCCGGTGGTCGGACACTCGAAGCTTTCTTT. It encodes CASSPGGRTLEAFF.

Details on this clonotype: Since a much larger clone is just one base distant, this may be a read error. This rearrangement joins TRBV4-1 to TRBJ2-7; TRBD1 might be the D (5 bases). The germline gives CDR1 MGHRA, CDR2 YSYEKL. The CDR3 covers 15 residues. With 4 bases removed from V and 0 bases from J, the gap between germline ends came to 13 bases. CDR3 in DNA: TGCGCCAGCAGCCCAGACCCAGGGTACTCCTACGAGCAGTACTTC. The encoded protein is CASSPDPGYSYEQYF.

This clonotype was counted ten times or more. The V call is TRBV4-3, the J call TRBJ2-2, with 10 positions matching TRBD1. V lost 3 bases, J lost 6 bases, and 10 bases stayed unmatched. The germline V gene has CDR1 LGHNA and CDR2 YSLEER. This CDR3 spans 17 amino acids. The CDR3 loop is CASSQDLGQGTAGELFF. CDR3 nucleotide sequence: TGCGCCAGCAGCCAGGACCTGGGACAGGGGACCGCCGGGGAGCTGTTTTTT.

This clonotype was recorded at least ten times. This chain uses TRBV25-1 with TRBJ1-5; the D is unclear. CDR1 is MGHDK and CDR2 is SYGVNS in the germline V gene. V was pared by 2 bases and J by 6 bases, with 8 bases between. The CDR3 consists of 13 residues. Here the CDR3 DNA reads TGTGCCAGCAGTGAACGGGATAGTCAGCCCCAGCATTTT. Protein product: CASSERDSQPQHF.

Remarks on this clonotype: A single base separates this from a much larger clone, so it may be a read error. V and J are TRBV12-3 or TRBV12-4 and TRBJ1-4, with D possibly TRBD1 on 5 matching bases. This CDR3 contains 15 residues. The CDR3 DNA reads TGTGCCAGCAGTTTCCGGGACGGTATTAATGGAAAACTGTTTTTT. Translation gives CASSFRDGINGKLFF.

This clonotype was counted between two and nine times. The chain couples TRBV27 to TRBJ2-3; D is uncertain. The CDR3 sequence is 14 residues long. Germline loops: CDR1 MNHEY, CDR2 SMNVEV (reference sequence). Trimming shortened V by 5 bases and J by 2 bases, and 11 bases separated the two germline ends. CDR3 amino acids: CASSQIQPTDTQYF. Written as DNA, the CDR3 is TGTGCCAGCAGTCAAATCCAACCCACAGATACGCAGTATTTT.

The chain joins TRBV11-2 to TRBJ2-7; 14 bases agree with TRBD2. Germline V gene lookup returns CDR1 SGHAT and CDR2 FQNNGV. This CDR3 spans 17 amino acids. The junction had 9 bases not matched to a gene; V was cut back by 5 bases and J by 3 bases. This CDR3 is CASSRRLAGGPRYEQYF. The DNA of the CDR3 is TGTGCCAGCAGCCGTAGACTAGCGGGAGGGCCCCGCTACGAGCAGTACTTC.

The rearrangement uses TRBV5-1 and TRBJ2-1; D ambiguous. The germline CDR1 and CDR2 sequences are SGHRS and YFSETQ. The V end was cut by 10 bases, the J end by 5 bases, with 19 bases between. This CDR3 has 14 amino acids. CDR3 sequence reads: CAPSLRGRDNEQFF. CDR3 nucleotide sequence: TGCGCCCCCAGCTTGCGCGGTAGGGACAATGAGCAGTTCTTC. The entire variable domain, with the rest obtained from reference TRBV5-1 and TRBJ2-1, is as follows: KAGVTQTPRYLIKTRGQQVTLSCSPISGHRSVSWYQQTPGQGLQFLFEYFSETQRNKGNFPGRFSGRQFSNSRSEMNVSTLELGDSALYLCAPSLRGRDNEQFFGPGTRLTVL.

The sample holds a few counts of this clonotype. This chain links TRBV27 with TRBJ1-1; D is undetermined. Trimming removed 5 bases at V and 3 bases at J, with 16 bases between. CDR1 and CDR2 from the germline V gene are MNHEY and SMNVEV (reference sequence). This CDR3 spans 15 amino acids. In DNA, the CDR3 is TGTGCCAGCAGTCCTACGGTCCGGAGGGACACTGAAGCTTTCTTT. It specifies CASSPTVRRDTEAFF.

This clonotype was seen at least ten times. V gene TRBV20-1 combines with J gene TRBJ2-3, with unresolved D. This CDR3 contains 13 residues. Germline lookup yields CDR1 DFQATT and CDR2 SNEGSKA (reference sequence). Trimming shortened V by 6 bases and J by 2 bases, and 12 bases separated the two germline ends. The CDR3 sequence is CSARSWNTDTQYF. CDR3 DNA: TGCAGTGCCAGGAGCTGGAACACAGATACGCAGTATTTT.

This chain uses TRBV27 with TRBJ2-7; perhaps D is TRBD1 or TRBD2 (5 bases each). Germline values: CDR1 MNHEY, CDR2 SMNVEV (reference sequence). CDR3 size: 16 residues. V gave up 8 bases and J gave up 7 bases, with 27 bases separating them. CDR3 DNA: TGTGCCAGCTCCACTTTTGCCGGGACGTTCTCTTTAGAGCAGTACTTC. This gives the protein CASSTFAGTFSLEQYF.

In this sample, this clonotype turned up many times. The rearrangement joins TRBV30 to TRBJ1-1, with D unclear. The V gene's germline CDR1 is GTSNPN and CDR2 SVGIG (reference sequence). Trimming stripped 3 bases from V and 2 bases from J, with 10 bases between. The CDR3 sequence is 13 residues long. The CDR3 bases are TGTGCCTGGAGCGCCAGTCACAACACTGAAGCTTTCTTT. This gives the protein CAWSASHNTEAFF.

The chain combines TRBV7-9 with TRBJ2-7; a weak D match, TRBD2 (6 bases). Germline values: CDR1 SEHNR, CDR2 FQNEAQ (reference sequence). Trimming pared 0 bases from V and 3 bases from J, leaving 9 bases between. This CDR3 has 14 residues. DNA of the CDR3: TGTGCCAGCAGCTTAGCTCATAGCGGCTACGAGCAGTACTTC. This gives the protein CASSLAHSGYEQYF.